The rows below give T cell receptor beta chains drawn from one sample of a study of cytomegalovirus exposure and HLA in healthy donors. Data came from immunoSEQ multiplex PCR; TCRdb stores just in-frame clones and leaves some out. The table has over 200,000 clones, under 80% seen once. Sample: PBMCs. These receptors were taken from a woman in her 30s in good health and CMV-seronegative. Each CDR3 is given with its conserved first and last residue. D genes are given only for firm matches. The size field is filled for only some rows; it gives once, few, many or a size class.

>once|TRBD1|TRBJ1-1|TRBV10-3
TGTGCCATCAGAGGAGGGACAGGGGAATCTGAAGCTTTCTTT
CAIRGGTGESEAFF
>-|TRBD1|TRBJ1-1|TRBV6-1
TGTGCCAGCAGTGCCGGGACAGGCACTGAAGCTTTCTTT
CASSAGTGTEAFF
>-|-|TRBJ1-2|TRBV13
TGTGCCAGCAGCTTAGGTGGGGACTCCTACAATGGCTACACCTTC
CASSLGGDSYNGYTF
>-|TRBD2|TRBJ2-1|TRBV10-1
TGCGCCAGCAGTGATCGGAAAGGGACTAGCGGGTCCAATGAGCAGTTCTTC
CASSDRKGTSGSNEQFF
>-|-|TRBJ1-1|TRBV6-5
TGTGCCAGCATCCCCCAGGGCGTGAACACTGAAGCTTTCTTT
CASIPQGVNTEAFF
>-|-|TRBJ2-4|TRBV9
TGTGCCAGCAGCGTAGATTTAAAAAACATTCAGTACTTC
CASSVDLKNIQYF
>once|-|TRBJ1-3|TRBV9
TGTGCCAGCAGCGTATCCTCGGGTAGATCGGACACCATATATTTT
CASSVSSGRSDTIYF
>-|-|TRBJ1-2|TRBV6-1
TGTGCCAGCAGCGCCACAGGGAACTATGGCTACACCTTC
CASSATGNYGYTF
>-|-|TRBJ1-5|TRBV7-8
TGTGCCAGCAGCTCCGTAAGAGGCAGGGAACGTGGACAGCCCCAGCATTTT
CASSSVRGRERGQPQHF
>few|-|TRBJ2-2|TRBV11-3
TGTGCCAGCAGCTTAAATCGCTATGCCGGGGAGCTGTTTTTT
CASSLNRYAGELFF
>few|TRBD2|TRBJ2-1|TRBV7-3
TGTGCCAGCAGCTCCGGCGGGAGCTCCTACAATGAGCAGTTCTTC
CASSSGGSSYNEQFF
>-|TRBD2|TRBJ2-1|TRBV5-1
TGCGCCAGCACTTTAGCGGGAGCGGGGTATGGGAGCTCCTACAATGAGCAGTTCTTC
CASTLAGAGYGSSYNEQFF
>-|-|TRBJ2-1|TRBV6-6
TGTGCCAGCAGTTACATGGGGAGCTCCTACAATGAGCAGTTCTTC
CASSYMGSSYNEQFF
>-|TRBD2|TRBJ2-3|TRBV19
TGTGCCAGTAGTATAGCGGGACTAGCGGGAGCGCTGGGAGATACGCAGTATTTT
CASSIAGLAGALGDTQYF
>few|TRBD2|TRBJ2-2|TRBV7-3
TGTGCCAGCAGCTTGGGGACTAGCGGGGGCCCCGGGGAGCTGTTTTTT
CASSLGTSGGPGELFF
>-|-|TRBJ2-7|TRBV11-2
TGTGCCAGCAGCTTAGCCCCGGACAGATACTACGAGCAGTACTTC
CASSLAPDRYYEQYF
>few|-|TRBJ1-1|TRBV5-8
TGTGCCAGCAGACTCCCAACAGGAAACACTGAAGCTTTCTTT
CASRLPTGNTEAFF
>-|-|TRBJ1-1|TRBV5-5
TGTGCCAGCAGCCCACTCGGCGGGACTGAAGCTTTCTTT
CASSPLGGTEAFF
>-|TRBD1|TRBJ1-5|TRBV6-5
TGTGCCAGCAGGGCCCTGGACAGGGTGAATCAGCCCCAGCATTTT
CASRALDRVNQPQHF
>-|-|TRBJ1-2|TRBV30
TGCGCCTGGAGCCCCGGGGTTAGTGGCTACACCTTC
CAWSPGVSGYTF
>few|TRBD1|TRBJ1-1|TRBV30
TGTGCCTGGAGGGGGGACAGGGGAGAAACTGAAGCTTTCTTT
CAWRGDRGETEAFF
>-|TRBD2|TRBJ2-7|TRBV6-5
TGTGCCAGCACCAGGACTAGCGGCTACGAGCAGTACTTC
CASTRTSGYEQYF
>few|TRBD1|TRBJ2-7|TRBV11-2
TGTGCCAGCAGCACCAGACCCGGGACAGGGTGGAACGAGCAGTACTTC
CASSTRPGTGWNEQYF
>-|TRBD2|TRBJ2-3|TRBV7-3
TGTGCCAGCAGCCAGGGACTAGCGCCAGCAACAGATACGCAGTATTTT
CASSQGLAPATDTQYF
>-|TRBD1|TRBJ1-1|TRBV11-2
TGTGCCAGCAGCTTGCCGCGGTACAGGGGCGGCACTGAAGCTTTCTTT
CASSLPRYRGGTEAFF
>-|-|TRBJ2-1|TRBV5-8
TGTGCCAGCAGATCGCAGGGAAGTAAGGTGCATGAGCAGTTCTTC
CASRSQGSKVHEQFF
>-|TRBD1|TRBJ1-2|TRBV10-3
TGTGCCATCAGTGTCGGGACAGGGTTTAACTATGGCTACACCTTC
CAISVGTGFNYGYTF
>-|TRBD1|TRBJ1-3|TRBV18
TGTGCCAGCTCACCTTTACAGGGGAGCTCTGGAAACACCATATATTTT
CASSPLQGSSGNTIYF
>-|TRBD2|TRBJ2-3|TRBV19
TGTGCCAGTAGCCTGGATGGGGGGGTTAGAAATACGCAGTATTTT
CASSLDGGVRNTQYF